These T cell receptor beta chains were read from a single sample in a study of blood T cell repertoires in COVID-19. Only in-frame clones appear in the TCRdb table, and some are missing; sequencing was by immunoSEQ multiplex PCR. This repertoire shows some 390,000 clones, more than 85% found once; its top ten account for about 3%. Material: peripheral blood. The source is a human donor in a cohort sampled during active COVID-19. The CDR3 runs from the conserved cysteine through the conserved F or W. Each record gives: V gene, clone size, D gene, J gene, CDR3 protein, CDR3 DNA. A D gene is named only where the DNA matches it firmly. For some rows the clone size is stated as once, few or many, or as a class when expanded; others skip it.

>TRBV28|NA|NA|TRBJ1-1
CASRPPDTEAFF
TGTGCCAGCAGGCCCCCGGACACTGAAGCTTTCTTT
>TRBV25-1|NA|TRBD1|TRBJ1-4
CASSASTGPNEKLFF
TGTGCCAGCAGTGCGTCGACAGGGCCTAATGAAAAACTGTTTTTT
>TRBV6-5|NA|NA|TRBJ1-5
CASITGFSNQPQHF
TGTGCCAGCATCACAGGTTTTAGCAATCAGCCCCAGCATTTT
>TRBV24-1|NA|NA|TRBJ2-3
CATSDLRWGPWRYF
TGTGCCACCAGTGATTTGCGCTGGGGCCCGTGGCGGTATTTT
>TRBV19|NA|NA|TRBJ2-5
CASSIGWRGGTQYF
TGTGCCAGTAGTATAGGGTGGAGGGGAGGGACCCAGTACTTC
>TRBV6-2/TRBV6-3|NA|NA|TRBJ1-1
CASSPWDLADEAFF
TGTGCCAGCAGTCCGTGGGACTTGGCGGATGAAGCTTTCTTT
>TRBV29-1|NA|NA|TRBJ2-7
CSVDTIGNEQYF
TGCAGCGTTGATACCATCGGGAACGAGCAGTACTTC
>TRBV6-5|NA|NA|TRBJ1-3
CASSYSNPTADTIYF
TGTGCCAGCAGTTACTCGAATCCTACGGCGGACACCATATATTTT
>TRBV30|once|NA|TRBJ1-1
CAWGWRVDTEAFF
TGTGCCTGGGGGTGGAGGGTCGACACTGAAGCTTTCTTT
>TRBV19|NA|NA|TRBJ2-7
CATSVGLSYEQYF
TGTGCCACCTCAGTGGGCCTCTCCTACGAGCAGTACTTC
>TRBV3-1/TRBV3-2|NA|TRBD2|TRBJ2-5
CASSQDLPASGGAKDAETQYF
TGTGCCAGCAGCCAAGATCTCCCGGCTAGCGGGGGGGCGAAGGATGCAGAGACCCAGTACTTC
>TRBV12-3/TRBV12-4|NA|NA|TRBJ2-7
CASTKGVYEQYF
TGTGCCAGCACCAAGGGGGTTTACGAGCAGTACTTC
>TRBV7-3|NA|TRBD2|TRBJ2-1
CASSLSSPSGTLYNEQFF
TGTGCCAGCAGCTTATCGAGTCCCAGCGGGACCTTATACAATGAGCAGTTCTTC
>TRBV5-6|NA|NA|TRBJ2-1
CASSLGAGEQFF
TGTGCCAGCAGCTTGGGAGCTGGTGAGCAGTTCTTC
>TRBV5-1|NA|TRBD2|TRBJ2-5
CASSRGGSGGRSQETQYF
TGCGCCAGCTCCCGAGGGGGTAGCGGGGGCCGGAGCCAAGAGACCCAGTACTTC
>TRBV28|NA|NA|TRBJ1-1
CASSSTPGDTEAFF
TGTGCCAGCAGTTCCACCCCAGGGGACACTGAAGCTTTCTTT
>TRBV6-1|NA|NA|TRBJ1-2
CASSEAQGGYTF
TGTGCCAGCAGTGAAGCGCAGGGGGGCTACACCTTC
>TRBV11-2|NA|NA|TRBJ2-7
CASSFTGILSYEQYF
TGTGCCAGCAGCTTTACAGGGATCCTGTCCTACGAGCAGTACTTC
>TRBV27|NA|TRBD1|TRBJ2-7
CASSSFGTGSYEQYF
TGTGCCAGCAGTTCATTCGGGACAGGTTCCTACGAGCAGTACTTC
>TRBV30|NA|TRBD2|TRBJ2-2
CAWSGLAGYSGTGELFF
TGTGCCTGGAGCGGCCTAGCGGGGTATTCGGGCACCGGGGAGCTGTTTTTT
>TRBV5-5|NA|TRBD2|TRBJ2-1
CASSPPSGEPSYNEQFF
TGTGCCAGCAGCCCGCCTAGCGGGGAACCCTCCTACAATGAGCAGTTCTTC
>TRBV5-6|NA|NA|TRBJ1-2
CASKVTGPRDGYTF
TGTGCCAGCAAAGTGACAGGACCTAGAGATGGCTACACCTTC
>TRBV30|once|NA|TRBJ2-1
CAWSALFLGAQFF
TGTGCCTGGTCAGCCTTATTTTTAGGGGCCCAGTTCTTC
>TRBV3-1/TRBV3-2|NA|NA|TRBJ2-2
CASSQARVGELFF
TGTGCCAGCAGCCAAGCTCGGGTCGGGGAGCTGTTTTTT
>TRBV12-3/TRBV12-4|NA|NA|TRBJ1-1
CASSFQDSAEAFF
TGTGCCAGCAGTTTTCAAGACTCGGCCGAAGCTTTCTTT
>TRBV7-6|NA|NA|TRBJ1-3
CASSFYFMSSGNTIYF
TGTGCCAGCAGCTTTTACTTTATGAGCTCTGGAAACACCATATATTTT
>TRBV3-1/TRBV3-2|NA|NA|TRBJ2-5
CASSPDGGTWEETQYF
TGTGCCAGCAGCCCAGACGGAGGGACCTGGGAGGAGACCCAGTACTTC
>TRBV5-6|NA|NA|TRBJ1-1
CASSLVDRNTEAFF
TGTGCCAGCAGCTTGGTGGACAGGAACACTGAAGCTTTCTTT
>TRBV25-1|NA|NA|TRBJ2-2
CASSAISDTGELFF
TGTGCCAGCAGTGCAATTAGCGACACCGGGGAGCTGTTTTTT
>TRBV28|NA|NA|TRBJ2-7
CASSHTDLYEQYF
TGTGCCAGCAGTCACACGGACTTATACGAGCAGTACTTC
>TRBV6-1|NA|NA|TRBJ1-1
CASSEALPRQLNTEAFF
TGTGCCAGCAGTGAAGCGCTTCCGAGGCAGTTGAACACTGAAGCTTTCTTT
>TRBV30|NA|TRBD2|TRBJ2-5
CAWSALAGETQYF
TGTGCCTGGAGTGCTCTAGCGGGAGAGACCCAGTACTTC
>TRBV12-3/TRBV12-4|once|TRBD2|TRBJ2-4
CASRRLAEGIQYF
TGTGCCAGCAGGCGACTAGCGGAAGGCATTCAGTACTTC
>TRBV3-1/TRBV3-2|NA|TRBD2|TRBJ2-2
CASSQTGTRRTSGRIGELFF
TGTGCCAGCAGCCAGACCGGAACACGGAGGACTAGCGGGAGGATCGGGGAGCTGTTTTTT
>TRBV5-1|NA|TRBD1|TRBJ1-1
CASSLNGQGWITEAFF
TGCGCCAGCAGCCTAAACGGACAGGGATGGATCACTGAAGCTTTCTTT
>TRBV6-6|NA|TRBD1|TRBJ1-3
CASSWIAGTEGNTIYF
TGTGCCAGCAGTTGGATCGCCGGGACAGAAGGAAACACCATATATTTT
>TRBV4-2|NA|TRBD1|TRBJ2-2
CASSLDRAIGELFF
TGTGCCAGCAGCCTCGACAGGGCGATCGGGGAGCTGTTTTTT
>TRBV14|NA|TRBD1|TRBJ1-5
CASSQGGTEQFFSNQPQHF
TGTGCCAGCAGCCAAGGAGGGACAGAACAATTTTTTAGCAATCAGCCCCAGCATTTT
>TRBV11-2|NA|TRBD1|TRBJ1-1
CASSFLTGGAGRAEAFF
TGTGCCAGCAGCTTTCTGACAGGGGGCGCAGGGAGGGCTGAAGCTTTCTTT
>TRBV5-1|NA|NA|TRBJ2-1
CASSLAQGSYNEQFF
TGCGCCAGCAGCTTGGCACAGGGCTCCTACAATGAGCAGTTCTTC
>TRBV6-5|NA|NA|TRBJ1-2
CASSYNTAPNYGYTF
TGTGCCAGCAGTTACAACACAGCTCCTAACTATGGCTACACCTTC
>TRBV18|once|TRBD1|TRBJ2-7
CASSPGTGELDEQYF
TGTGCCAGCTCACCAGGGACAGGGGAACTCGACGAGCAGTACTTC
>TRBV29-1|once|NA|TRBJ2-3
CSAGTGVGTDTQYF
TGCAGCGCCGGAACGGGGGTTGGCACAGATACGCAGTATTTT
>TRBV3-1/TRBV3-2|NA|NA|TRBJ2-1
CASSQEMAGLYNEQFF
TGTGCCAGCAGCCAAGAGATGGCAGGGCTCTACAATGAGCAGTTCTTC
>TRBV21-1|NA|NA|TRBJ2-4
CASSKKRDTGDLAKNIQYF
TGTGCCAGCAGCAAAAAAAGGGATACGGGGGATCTAGCCAAAAACATTCAGTACTTC
>TRBV27|NA|NA|TRBJ2-7
CASSGQADPSSYEQYF
TGTGCCAGCAGTGGGCAGGCTGATCCCAGCTCCTACGAGCAGTACTTC
>TRBV28|NA|NA|TRBJ2-7
CASSLPGSAYEQYF
TGTGCCAGCAGTTTACCAGGTAGCGCCTACGAGCAGTACTTC
>TRBV11-2|NA|TRBD2|TRBJ2-7
CASSWGLAGYEQYF
TGTGCCAGCAGCTGGGGACTAGCGGGTTACGAGCAGTACTTC
>TRBV7-3|NA|TRBD1|TRBJ2-1
CASSLSPGTVFNEQFF
TGTGCCAGCAGCCTCTCTCCCGGGACAGTCTTCAATGAGCAGTTCTTC
>TRBV5-8|NA|NA|TRBJ1-1
CASSIQGRGTEAFF
TGTGCCAGCAGCATCCAGGGGAGGGGCACTGAAGCTTTCTTT
>TRBV7-2|once|TRBD1|TRBJ1-4
CASSSRQGSNEKLFF
TGTGCCAGCAGCTCCAGACAGGGGTCAAATGAAAAACTGTTTTTT
>TRBV28|NA|NA|TRBJ1-5
CASRSDGEVDQPQHF
TGTGCCAGCCGTTCTGACGGGGAGGTCGATCAGCCCCAGCATTTT
>TRBV5-1|NA|TRBD2|TRBJ2-1
CASSTQRGPYNEQFF
TGCGCCAGCAGCACCCAGCGGGGACCCTACAATGAGCAGTTCTTC
>TRBV30|NA|TRBD1|TRBJ1-2
CAWADRDYGYTF
TGTGCCTGGGCCGACAGGGACTATGGCTACACCTTC